This T cell receptor (beta chain) was sequenced in a study of T cell responses to AZD1222 COVID-19 vaccine. The CDR3 totals 13 residues. CDR1 and CDR2 (germline): GTSNPN, SVGIG (reference sequence). V lost 5 bases and J 1 base, leaving 8 bases between the germline ends. Data came from immunoSEQ multiplex PCR; TCRdb stores just in-frame clones and leaves some out. The sample includes about 150,000 clones, 90% to 95% seen only once; the top ten take more than 1.3%. J is TRBJ2-2 and V is TRBV30; D is perhaps TRBD2 (6 bases). The sequence was collected from an adult who received the AZD1222 COVID-19 vaccine. The sequencing used peripheral blood, collected 28 days after the second AZD1222 dose. As DNA, the CDR3 is TGTGCCTGGCCGGGGGTGAACACCGGGGAGCTGTTTTTT. As protein: CAWPGVNTGELFF.